One sample yielded the 28 T cell receptor beta chains listed below, sequenced in a study of relationships among human T cell subsets. The T cell receptor alpha and beta CDR3 regions were amplified from mRNA by semiquantitative ARM-PCR. Tagged nested gene-specific primers were used first, then communal superprimers amplified exponentially. TCRdb called the multiplex PCR reads again in MiXCR, with one record for every CDR3 protein. This table has about 14,000 distinct CDR3 sequences, 50% to 75% appearing once. CD4+ cells were positively selected first, then anti-CD25 beads isolated CD4+CD25+ regulatory T cells. The sequencing sample was made of Tregs sorted from blood. The receptors were sampled from a man in his forties or fifties in good health.

V usage is TRBV11-2 and J usage is TRBJ2-1; D possibly corresponds to TRBD2 (5 bases). Per germline, CDR1 SGHAT and CDR2 FQNNGV. The CDR3 totals 15 residues. The V end was cut by 5 bases, the J end by 2 bases, with 13 bases between. The CDR3 nucleotides are TGTGCCAGCAGCCGGGAAGGCGGCACCTACAATGAGCAGTTCTTC. As protein: CASSREGGTYNEQFF. The full variable domain, completed using reference TRBV11-2 and TRBJ2-1, is EAGVAQSPRYKIIEKRQSVAFWCNPISGHATLYWYQQILGQGPKLLIQFQNNGVVDDSQLPKDRFSAERLKGVDSTLKIQPAKLEDSAVYLCASSREGGTYNEQFFGPGTRLTVL.

This clonotype was counted a few times. At one of its ends the junction is not consistent with the germline gene, which may arise from a read error. V usage is TRBV5-5 and J usage is TRBJ2-7, with TRBD1 matching over 10 bases. Looked up from germline, CDR1 is SGHKS and CDR2 is YYEKEE (reference sequence). There are 13 residues in the CDR3. The CDR3 region is CASSLADRGEQYF. In DNA form, the CDR3 reads TGCGCCAGCAGCTTGGCGGACAGGGGGGAGCAGTACTTC.

CDR3 nucleotides: TGTGCCAGCAGCCCATCACGTCGCGGGGAGACCCAGTACTTC. It codes for CASSPSRRGETQYF. The V call is TRBV14, the J call TRBJ2-5, with D perhaps TRBD2 (5 bases). There are 14 residues in the CDR3. Germline CDR1 is SGHDN and CDR2 is FVKESK. The germline V and J ends were trimmed by 4 bases and 5 bases, with 14 bases remaining between them.

The V call is TRBV21-1, the J call TRBJ1-1; the D segment call TRBD1 is taken from the table without a DNA check. TRBV21-1 is labeled a pseudogene. The CDR3 runs to 16 residues. CDR3 DNA: TGTGCCAGCAGCAAAGCGCCGGGGGCTTCGAACACTGAAGCTTTCTTT. Translation: CASSKAPGASNTEAFF.

The J gene is TRBJ1-5, the V gene TRBV6-5, with 9 bases lining up with TRBD1. Losses at the gene ends were 6 bases for V and 6 bases for J; bases not matched to a gene: 9. The CDR3 is 15 residues long. CDR1 and CDR2 (germline): MNHEY, SVGAGI. Here the CDR3 DNA reads TGTGCCAGCAGAACTTTAACAGGGGGCGGTCAGCCCCAGCATTTT. This translates into CASRTLTGGGQPQHF.

The rearrangement joins TRBV28 to TRBJ1-2; D call uncertain. Germline CDR1 is MDHEN and CDR2 is SYDVKM. The V gene lost 10 bases and the J gene lost 4 bases, with 10 bases spanning the gap. CDR3 size: 11 residues. This CDR3 is CATGLSYGYTF. CDR3 sequence (DNA): TGTGCCACAGGTCTTAGCTATGGCTACACCTTC.

The chain recombines TRBV12-3 or TRBV12-4 with TRBJ1-2; TRBD1 might be the D (5 bases). CDR3 size: 14 residues. V lost 8 bases, J lost 7 bases, and 20 bases lay in between. The CDR3 sequence: CASGRDSGEGGYTF. The DNA for the CDR3 is TGTGCCAGCGGCCGGGACTCTGGAGAGGGTGGCTACACCTTC.

The count of this clonotype is one. This rearrangement joins TRBV28 to TRBJ2-7, with 12 bases lining up with TRBD2. The J segment lost 1 base and the V segment lost 5 bases, leaving 6 bases of the junction unmatched. CDR1 MDHEN and CDR2 SYDVKM come from the germline V gene. The CDR3 has 16 residues. Here the CDR3 DNA reads TGTGCCAGCAGTCCCACTGGACTAGCGGGGTCCTACGAGCAGTACTTC. Translating gives CASSPTGLAGSYEQYF.

Comment on this clonotype: An end of the junction differs from the germline gene, which may be a read error. The chain joins TRBV11-2 to TRBJ2-5, with 7 bases matching TRBD2. CDR3 length: 14 residues. The V gene's germline CDR1 is SGHAT and CDR2 FQNNGV. The CDR3 sequence: CASSLEGVGGTRYF. In DNA form, the CDR3 reads TGTGCCAGCAGCTTAGAGGGGGTGGGAGGGACCCGGTACTTC.

This clonotype was seen a handful of times. The V gene is TRBV7-9, the J gene TRBJ2-1; perhaps TRBD2 as D (6 bases). From germline, CDR1 is SEHNR and CDR2 FQNEAQ (reference sequence). The CDR3 totals 14 residues. Trimming removed 8 bases from V and 4 bases from J, with 15 bases in between. In DNA, the CDR3 is TGTGCCAGCCAGGCCGTAGCGGTATACAATGAGCAGTTCTTC. Its translation is CASQAVAVYNEQFF.

The rearrangement joins TRBV29-1 to TRBJ2-5; a weak D match, TRBD2 (6 bases). V shed 3 bases and J shed 1 base, with 9 bases lying between them. CDR1 is SQVTM, CDR2 ANQGSEA, per germline. The CDR3 has 13 residues. This CDR3 reads CSVEGGSQETQYF. CDR3 DNA sequence: TGCAGCGTTGAGGGAGGATCCCAAGAGACCCAGTACTTC.

This chain joins TRBV5-1 and TRBJ1-2; TRBD1 aligns across 7 bases. The CDR3 length is 12 residues. The germline V gene encodes CDR1 SGHRS and CDR2 YFSETQ. After removal of 4 bases from V and 8 bases from J, the junction contained 5 bases not matched to a gene. CDR3 bases: TGCGCCAGCAGCCCGGACAGGAACGGCTACACCTTC. Translation gives CASSPDRNGYTF.

V usage is TRBV20-1 and J usage is TRBJ2-3; 10 bases are a match to TRBD1. V was clipped by 1 base and J by 4 bases; unmatched bases: 5. The length of the CDR3 is 15 residues. Looked up from germline, CDR1 is DFQATT and CDR2 is SNEGSKA (reference sequence). The CDR3, as DNA: TGCAGTGCTAGAGTTGGGACAGGGGTAGCAGATACGCAGTATTTT. Translation gives CSARVGTGVADTQYF.

This clonotype has a handful of counts. The chain joins TRBV11-2 to TRBJ2-5, with a weak D call TRBD1 (5 bases). Germline-derived CDR1 and CDR2 are SGHAT and FQNNGV. Trimming left V 5 bases short and J 1 base short, with 14 bases between. This CDR3 has 15 amino acids. Here the CDR3 DNA reads TGTGCCAGCAGCCCCATACCAGGGATCCAAGAGACCCAGTACTTC. This sequence encodes CASSPIPGIQETQYF.

In this sample, this clonotype turned up a few times. The gene calls are TRBV7-8 and TRBJ2-3; TRBD1 aligns across 7 bases. The CDR3 has 17 residues. In germline, CDR1 is SGHVS, CDR2 FQNEAQ. Unmatched junction bases numbered 10, after V lost 2 bases and J lost 2 bases. CDR3 bases: TGTGCCAGCAGCTTATTGGTGGACAGGTCCTTCACAGATACGCAGTATTTT. Protein product: CASSLLVDRSFTDTQYF.

The V call is TRBV21-1, the J call TRBJ2-5; the DNA was not used to check the table's D call, TRBD1. TRBV21-1 is a known pseudogene. The CDR3 totals 16 residues. CDR3 amino acids: CASSKLTGTGLETQYF. The CDR3 nucleotides read TGTGCCAGCAGCAAACTTACCGGGACAGGGTTGGAGACCCAGTACTTC.

The chain uses TRBV14 and TRBJ2-3; D not resolved. The CDR3 extends over 13 amino acids. The V gene's germline CDR1 is SGHDN and CDR2 FVKESK. Trimming took 1 base from V and 4 from J, leaving 6 bases between them. CDR3 DNA: TGTGCCAGCAGCCAAGCTTGGCCAGATACGCAGTATTTT. Its protein is CASSQAWPDTQYF. The complete variable domain, with remaining parts taken from reference TRBV14 and TRBJ2-3, reads EAGVTQFPSHSVIEKGQTVTLRCDPISGHDNLYWYRRVMGKEIKFLLHFVKESKQDESGMPNNRFLAERTGGTYSTLKVQPAELEDSGVYFCASSQAWPDTQYFGPGTRLTVL.

This clonotype has just a few counts. V is TRBV5-1 and J is TRBJ2-1, with D unclear. CDR1 and CDR2 from the germline V gene are SGHRS and YFSETQ. V dropped 3 bases and J dropped 0 bases, with 16 bases sitting between them. There are 17 residues in the CDR3. The CDR3 nucleotides are TGCGCCAGCAGCTCCACAAGACTCCCCAGCTCCTACAATGAGCAGTTCTTC. Protein: CASSSTRLPSSYNEQFF.

This clonotype has only a few counts. The V gene is TRBV11-2, the J gene TRBJ2-1, with D maybe TRBD2 (6 bases). Germline V gene sequence: CDR1 SGHAT, CDR2 FQNNGV. V was clipped by 5 bases and J by 1 base, with 15 bases between them. The CDR3 extends over 16 amino acids. CDR3 in DNA: TGTGCCAGCAGCCCTAGAGGGGACTCTTCCTACAATGAGCAGTTCTTC. Its translation is CASSPRGDSSYNEQFF.

The chain is built from TRBV19 and TRBJ2-7, with 9 bases identical to TRBD1. V was pared by 3 bases and J by 1 base, with 4 bases of the junction left unmatched. Germline V lookup: CDR1 LNHDA, CDR2 SQIVND (reference sequence). The CDR3 is 15 residues long. This chain's CDR3 is CASSIGGQGSYEQYF. The CDR3 DNA reads TGTGCCAGTAGTATCGGCGGACAGGGGTCCTACGAGCAGTACTTC.

CDR3 protein: CAWSGRPTSGGSYNEQFF. The CDR3 region has the DNA TGTGCCTGGAGTGGTCGGCCGACTAGCGGGGGGTCCTACAATGAGCAGTTCTTC. This chain joins TRBV30 and TRBJ2-1; 13 bases fit TRBD2. Germline-derived CDR1 and CDR2 are GTSNPN and SVGIG (reference sequence). With V trimmed by 1 base and J by 1 base, 7 bases remained unmatched. The CDR3 is made up of 18 amino acids.

The J gene is TRBJ2-7, the V gene TRBV27; TRBD1 matches at 7 bases. Germline loops: CDR1 MNHEY, CDR2 SMNVEV (reference sequence). Trimming removed 5 bases from V and 5 bases from J; junction bases left unmatched: 9. This CDR3 spans 14 amino acids. The CDR3, as DNA: TGTGCCAGCAGTAAGCGACAGGGCGATGACGAGCAGTACTTC. The encoded protein is CASSKRQGDDEQYF.

The chain links TRBV4-1 to TRBJ1-2; possible D gene TRBD1, 6 bases. The CDR3 totals 15 residues. Trimming shortened V by 1 base and J by 2 bases, and 11 bases separated the two germline ends. The germline V gene has CDR1 MGHRA and CDR2 YSYEKL. As DNA, the CDR3 is TGCGCCAGCAGCCAAGTTGAAGGGACAAACTATGGCTACACCTTC. This codes for CASSQVEGTNYGYTF.

This clonotype was counted a few times. The CDR3 DNA reads as TGTGCCAGCAGCTCAGACCGAGAGACCCAGTACTTC. Protein sequence: CASSSDRETQYF. The chain carries TRBV11-2 and TRBJ2-5; D ambiguous. This CDR3 is built from 12 residues. CDR1 is SGHAT and CDR2 is FQNNGV in the germline V gene. Trimming shortened V by 4 bases and J by 4 bases, and 7 bases separated the two germline ends.

The V call is TRBV5-1, the J call TRBJ1-2; D not resolved. The CDR3 is made up of 15 amino acids. Germline V gene sequence: CDR1 SGHRS, CDR2 YFSETQ. V gave up 0 bases and J gave up 2 bases, with 11 bases separating them. CDR3 DNA: TGCGCCAGCAGCTTGGGAGGCCGACGAAACTATGGCTACACCTTC. It codes for CASSLGGRRNYGYTF. Based on the CDR3 plus reference TRBV5-1 and TRBJ1-2, the full variable domain is KAGVTQTPRYLIKTRGQQVTLSCSPISGHRSVSWYQQTPGQGLQFLFEYFSETQRNKGNFPGRFSGRQFSNSRSEMNVSTLELGDSALYLCASSLGGRRNYGYTFGSGTRLTVV.

The chain recombines TRBV11-2 with TRBJ1-4; D remains ambiguous. Trimming shortened V by 4 bases and J by 7 bases, and 7 bases separated the two germline ends. CDR3 length: 12 amino acids. Germline loops: CDR1 SGHAT, CDR2 FQNNGV. CDR3 bases: TGTGCCAGCAGCTCCCGTCCTGAAAAACTGTTTTTT. It codes for CASSSRPEKLFF.

This clonotype was counted between two and nine times. The rearrangement links TRBV27 to TRBJ1-5; D is unresolved. The CDR3 sequence is 13 residues long. CDR1 and CDR2 (germline): MNHEY, SMNVEV (reference sequence). V gave up 4 bases and J gave up 9 bases, with 13 bases separating them. CDR3 amino acids: CASSSDGPLPQHF. The CDR3 bases are TGTGCCAGCAGTTCGGACGGCCCTTTGCCCCAGCATTTT.

This chain links TRBV11-1 with TRBJ2-1; D call uncertain. This CDR3 comprises 11 residues. Germline CDR1 reads SGHAT; CDR2 reads FQDESV (reference sequence). V lost 5 bases and J lost 10, with 9 bases in between. The DNA of the CDR3 is TGTGCCAGCAGCCAACGCGGAGAGCAGTTCTTC. Protein sequence: CASSQRGEQFF.